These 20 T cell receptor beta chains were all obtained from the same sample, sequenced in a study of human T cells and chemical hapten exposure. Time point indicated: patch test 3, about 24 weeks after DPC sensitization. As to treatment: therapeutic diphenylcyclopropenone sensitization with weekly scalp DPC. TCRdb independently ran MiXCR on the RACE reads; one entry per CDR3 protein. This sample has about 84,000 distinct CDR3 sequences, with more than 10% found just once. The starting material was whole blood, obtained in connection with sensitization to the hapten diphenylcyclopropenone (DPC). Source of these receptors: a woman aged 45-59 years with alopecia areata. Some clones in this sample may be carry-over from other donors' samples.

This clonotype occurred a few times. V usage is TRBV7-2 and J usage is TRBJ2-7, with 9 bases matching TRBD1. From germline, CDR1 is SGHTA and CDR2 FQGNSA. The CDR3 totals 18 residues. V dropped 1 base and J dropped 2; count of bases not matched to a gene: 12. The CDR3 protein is CASSLDRGGTGLPYEQYF. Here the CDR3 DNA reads TGTGCCAGCAGCTTAGATAGGGGCGGGACAGGGCTTCCCTACGAGCAGTACTTC.

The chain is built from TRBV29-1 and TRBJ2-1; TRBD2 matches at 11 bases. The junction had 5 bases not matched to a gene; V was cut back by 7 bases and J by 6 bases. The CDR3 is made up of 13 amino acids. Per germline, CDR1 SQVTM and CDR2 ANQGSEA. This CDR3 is CSAVGLAGNEQFF. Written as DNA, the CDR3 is TGCAGCGCTGTAGGACTAGCGGGCAATGAGCAGTTCTTC.

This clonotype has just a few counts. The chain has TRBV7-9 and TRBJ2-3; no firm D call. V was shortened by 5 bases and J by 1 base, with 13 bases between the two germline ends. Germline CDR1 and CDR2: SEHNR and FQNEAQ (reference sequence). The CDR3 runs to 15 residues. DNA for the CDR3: TGTGCCAGCAGCCGTACAGACGTAGGCACAGATACGCAGTATTTT. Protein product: CASSRTDVGTDTQYF.

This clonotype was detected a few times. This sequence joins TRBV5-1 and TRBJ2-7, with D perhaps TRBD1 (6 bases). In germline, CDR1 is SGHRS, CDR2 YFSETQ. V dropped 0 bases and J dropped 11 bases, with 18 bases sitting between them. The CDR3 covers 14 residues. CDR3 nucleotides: TGCGCCAGCAGCTTGGACGTCGGACAGAAGCTTAAGTACTTC. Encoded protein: CASSLDVGQKLKYF.

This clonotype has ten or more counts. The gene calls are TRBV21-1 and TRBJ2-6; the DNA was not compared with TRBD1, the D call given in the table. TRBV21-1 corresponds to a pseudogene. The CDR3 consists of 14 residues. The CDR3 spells CASPLGAGANVLTF. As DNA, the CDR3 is TGTGCCAGCCCCCTCGGGGCCGGGGCCAACGTCCTGACTTTC.

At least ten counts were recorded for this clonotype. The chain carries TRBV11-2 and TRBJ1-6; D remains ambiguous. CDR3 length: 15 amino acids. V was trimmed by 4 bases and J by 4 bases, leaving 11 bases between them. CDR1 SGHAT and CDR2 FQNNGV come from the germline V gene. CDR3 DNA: TGTGCCAGCAGCTCCCCGACTGGGTATAATTCACCCCTCCACTTT. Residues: CASSSPTGYNSPLHF.

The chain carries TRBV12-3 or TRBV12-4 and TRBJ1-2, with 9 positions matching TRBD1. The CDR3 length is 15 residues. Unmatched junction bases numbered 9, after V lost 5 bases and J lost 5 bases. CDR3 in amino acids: CASSALTGGKYGYTF. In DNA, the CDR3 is TGTGCCAGCAGTGCTCTCACAGGGGGCAAATATGGCTACACCTTC.

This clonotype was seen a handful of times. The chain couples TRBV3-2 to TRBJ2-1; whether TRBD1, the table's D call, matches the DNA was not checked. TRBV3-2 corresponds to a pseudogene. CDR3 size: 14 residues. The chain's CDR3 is CASSQVAGDNEQFF. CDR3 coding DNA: TGTGCCAGCAGCCAAGTGGCGGGGGACAATGAGCAGTTCTTC.

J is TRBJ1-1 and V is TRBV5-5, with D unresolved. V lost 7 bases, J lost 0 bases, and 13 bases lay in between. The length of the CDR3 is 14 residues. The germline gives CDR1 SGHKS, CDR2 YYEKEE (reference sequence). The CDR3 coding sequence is TGTGCCAGCTTTTCCTGGGAGGTGAACACTGAAGCTTTCTTT. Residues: CASFSWEVNTEAFF.

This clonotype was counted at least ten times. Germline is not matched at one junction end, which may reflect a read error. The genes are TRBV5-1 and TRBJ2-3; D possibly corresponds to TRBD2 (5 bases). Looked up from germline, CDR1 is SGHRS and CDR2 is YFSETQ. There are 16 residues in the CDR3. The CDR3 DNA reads TGCGCCAGCAGGTTGGTAGGGCAGATGAGTGGAGGAAGGCAGTATTTT. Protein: CASRLVGQMSGGRQYF. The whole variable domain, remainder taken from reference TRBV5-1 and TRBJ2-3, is KAGVTQTPRYLIKTRGQQVTLSCSPISGHRSVSWYQQTPGQGLQFLFEYFSETQRNKGNFPGRFSGRQFSNSRSEMNVSTLELGDSALYLCASRLVGQMSGGRQYFGPGTRLTVL.

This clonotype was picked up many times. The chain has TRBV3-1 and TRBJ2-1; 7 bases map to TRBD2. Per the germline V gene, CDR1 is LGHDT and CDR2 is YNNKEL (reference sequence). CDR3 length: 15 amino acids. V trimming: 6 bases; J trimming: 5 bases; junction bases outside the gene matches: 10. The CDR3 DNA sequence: TGTGCCAGCAGACGGGGCGACGGGGGGAACAATGAGCAGTTCTTC. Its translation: CASRRGDGGNNEQFF.

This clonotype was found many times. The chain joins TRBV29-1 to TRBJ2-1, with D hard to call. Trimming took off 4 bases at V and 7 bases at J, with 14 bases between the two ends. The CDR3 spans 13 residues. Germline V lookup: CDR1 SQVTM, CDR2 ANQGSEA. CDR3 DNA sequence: TGCAGCGTTGTCCAGACCCCCCGGAATGAGCAGTTCTTC. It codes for CSVVQTPRNEQFF.

This CDR3 is CASSYGLEKQYF. In nucleotides, the CDR3 is TGTGCCAGCAGCTACGGGCTAGAGAAGCAGTACTTC. The chain couples TRBV3-1 to TRBJ2-7; D is undetermined. Germline lookup yields CDR1 LGHDT and CDR2 YNNKEL (reference sequence). V lost 5 bases and J 8 bases, leaving 13 bases between the germline ends. The CDR3 is made up of 12 amino acids.

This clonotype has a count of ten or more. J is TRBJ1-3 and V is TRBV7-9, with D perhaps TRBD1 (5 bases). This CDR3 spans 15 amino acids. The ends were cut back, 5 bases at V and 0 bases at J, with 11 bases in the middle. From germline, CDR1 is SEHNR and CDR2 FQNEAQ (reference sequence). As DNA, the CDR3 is TGTGCCAGCAGCCCAGGGAGCCGCTCTGGAAACACCATATATTTT. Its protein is CASSPGSRSGNTIYF.

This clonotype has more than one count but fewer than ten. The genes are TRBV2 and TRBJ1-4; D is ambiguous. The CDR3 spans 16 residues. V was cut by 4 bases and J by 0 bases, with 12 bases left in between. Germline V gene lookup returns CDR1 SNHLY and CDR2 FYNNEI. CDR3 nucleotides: TGTGCCAGCAGTGGGACGGCTACAGCAACTAATGAAAAACTGTTTTTT. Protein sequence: CASSGTATATNEKLFF. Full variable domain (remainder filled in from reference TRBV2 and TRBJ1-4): EPEVTQTPSHQVTQMGQEVILRCVPISNHLYFYWYRQILGQKVEFLVSFYNNEISEKSEIFDDQFSVERPDGSNFTLKIRSTKLEDSAMYFCASSGTATATNEKLFFGSGTQLSVL.

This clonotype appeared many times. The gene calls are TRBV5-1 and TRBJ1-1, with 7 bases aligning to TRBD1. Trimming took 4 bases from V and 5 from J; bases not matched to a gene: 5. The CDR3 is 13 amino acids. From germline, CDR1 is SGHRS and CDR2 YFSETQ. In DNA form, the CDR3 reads TGCGCCAGCAGCCCAAGACAGGGAACTGAAGCTTTCTTT. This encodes CASSPRQGTEAFF.

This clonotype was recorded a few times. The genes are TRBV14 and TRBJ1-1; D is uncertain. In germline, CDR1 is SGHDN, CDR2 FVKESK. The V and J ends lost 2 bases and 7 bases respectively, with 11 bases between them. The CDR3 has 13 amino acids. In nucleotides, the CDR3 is TGTGCCAGCAGCCAAACTACGTTACTTGAAGCTTTCTTT. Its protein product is CASSQTTLLEAFF.

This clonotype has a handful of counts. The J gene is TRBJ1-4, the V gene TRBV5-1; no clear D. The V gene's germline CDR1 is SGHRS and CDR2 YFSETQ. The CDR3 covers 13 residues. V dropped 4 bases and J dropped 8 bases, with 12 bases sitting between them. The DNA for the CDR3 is TGCGCCAGCAGCCAAGAGGTCTCGGAAAAACTGTTTTTT. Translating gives CASSQEVSEKLFF.

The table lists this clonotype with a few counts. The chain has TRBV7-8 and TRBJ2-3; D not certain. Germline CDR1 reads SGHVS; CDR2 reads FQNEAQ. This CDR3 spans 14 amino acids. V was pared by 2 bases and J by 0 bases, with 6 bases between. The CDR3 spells CASSLWSSTDTQYF. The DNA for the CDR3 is TGTGCCAGCAGCTTATGGTCTAGCACAGATACGCAGTATTTT.

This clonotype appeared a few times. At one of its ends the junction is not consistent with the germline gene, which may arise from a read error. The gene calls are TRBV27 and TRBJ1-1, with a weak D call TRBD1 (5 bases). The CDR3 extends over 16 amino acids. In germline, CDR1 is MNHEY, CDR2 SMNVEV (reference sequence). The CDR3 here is CASSLVAGTMNTEAFF. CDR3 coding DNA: TGTGCTAGCAGTTTAGTAGCAGGGACGATGAACACTGAAGCTTTCTTT.